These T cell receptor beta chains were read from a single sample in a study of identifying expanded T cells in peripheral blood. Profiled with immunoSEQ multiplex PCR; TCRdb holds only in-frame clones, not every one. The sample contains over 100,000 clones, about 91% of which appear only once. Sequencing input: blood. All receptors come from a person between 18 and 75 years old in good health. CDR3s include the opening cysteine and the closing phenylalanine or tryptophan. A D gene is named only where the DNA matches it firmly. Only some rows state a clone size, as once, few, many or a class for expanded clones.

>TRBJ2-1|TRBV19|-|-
TGTGCCAGTAACTTGGGGCGAGGGGTGATTTCGCAGTTCTTC
CASNLGRGVISQFF
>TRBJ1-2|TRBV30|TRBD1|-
TGTGCCTGGTATCCAGGGGGCGCGGTCTCTGGCTACACCTTC
CAWYPGGAVSGYTF
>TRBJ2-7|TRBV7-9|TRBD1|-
TGTGCCAGCAGCTCGACCGGGACAGGTTTCAACGAGCAGTACTTC
CASSSTGTGFNEQYF
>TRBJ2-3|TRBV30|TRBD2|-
TGTGCCTGGAGTAAGAGCGGGGGTATTGCAGATACGCAGTATTTT
CAWSKSGGIADTQYF
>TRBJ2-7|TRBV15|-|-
TGTGCCACCAGCAGGGGAGCTACCTACGAGCAGTACTTC
CATSRGATYEQYF
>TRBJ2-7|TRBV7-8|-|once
TGTGCCAGCATCCCTACGCTCTCCTCCTACGAGCAGTACTTC
CASIPTLSSYEQYF
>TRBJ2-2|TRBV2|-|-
TGTGCCAGCAGTGGACCAGCGAACACCGGGGAGCTGTTTTTT
CASSGPANTGELFF
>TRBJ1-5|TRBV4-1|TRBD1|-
TGCGCCAGCAGCCAATCTCGGGACAGGGCTGATCAGCCCCAGCATTTT
CASSQSRDRADQPQHF
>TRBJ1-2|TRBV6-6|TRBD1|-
TGTGCCAGCAGTGACGGACAGGGGGACTATGGCTACACCTTC
CASSDGQGDYGYTF
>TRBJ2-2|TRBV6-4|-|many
TGTGCCAGCCAAGTGTTACGAAACACCGGGGAGCTGTTTTTT
CASQVLRNTGELFF
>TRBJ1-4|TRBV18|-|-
TGTGCCAGCTCACCTCCTTTGATGGCTAATGAAAAACTGTTTTTT
CASSPPLMANEKLFF
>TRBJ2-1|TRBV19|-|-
TGTGCCAGTAGTATTAGAAACAGAGATAACAATGAGCAGTTCTTC
CASSIRNRDNNEQFF
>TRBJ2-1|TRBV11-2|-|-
TGTGCCAGCAGCTTGGGTTACAGAGTCTACAATGAGCAGTTCTTC
CASSLGYRVYNEQFF
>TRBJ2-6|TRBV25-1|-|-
TGTGCCAGCAGTGGACCCCTGGCCAACGTCCTGACTTTC
CASSGPLANVLTF
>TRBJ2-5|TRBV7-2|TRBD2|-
TGTGCCAGCAGCACGGTTAGCGGGAGATCGGAGACCCAGTACTTC
CASSTVSGRSETQYF
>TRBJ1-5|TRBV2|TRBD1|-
TGTGCCAGCAGCAGTGAGGGACAGGGCCGTAATCAGCCCCAGCATTTT
CASSSEGQGRNQPQHF
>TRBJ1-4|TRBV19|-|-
TGTGCCAGTAGTACCCCAGCGGCTAGGTCCTATGAAAAACTGTTTTTT
CASSTPAARSYEKLFF
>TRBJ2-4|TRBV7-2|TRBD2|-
TGTGCCAGCAGCTCGGGACTAGCGGCTAGGATTCAGTACTTC
CASSSGLAARIQYF
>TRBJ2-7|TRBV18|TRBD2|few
TGTGCCAGCTCACCAAAGCGGGGAGCCTACGAGCAGTACTTC
CASSPKRGAYEQYF
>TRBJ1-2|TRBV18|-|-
TGTGCCAGCTCGCACCCACCGAACTATGGCTACACCTTC
CASSHPPNYGYTF
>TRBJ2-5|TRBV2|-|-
TGTGCCAGCAGTGAAACAAGGGGTGGAGAGACCCAGTACTTC
CASSETRGGETQYF
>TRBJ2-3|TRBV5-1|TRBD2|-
TGCGCCAGCAGCCGACGACTAGCGGGACGCACAGATACGCAGTATTTT
CASSRRLAGRTDTQYF
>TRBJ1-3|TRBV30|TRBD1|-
TGTGCCTGGAGTCCGACGACAGGGCGAGGAAACACCATATATTTT
CAWSPTTGRGNTIYF
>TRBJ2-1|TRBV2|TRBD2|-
TGTGCCAGCAGTGAAGCGGGACTAGCGGGAGTTTTCGTTCGCACACGCAATGAGCAGTTCTTC
CASSEAGLAGVFVRTRNEQFF
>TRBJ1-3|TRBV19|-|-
TGTGCCAGTAGTCTCGGTAACACCATATATTTT
CASSLGNTIYF
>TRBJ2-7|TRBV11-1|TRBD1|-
TGTGCCAGCAGCCGAGGACAGGGGGACCACGAGCAGTACTTC
CASSRGQGDHEQYF
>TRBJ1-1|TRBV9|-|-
TGTGCCAGCAGCGTAGTTGGGGGGCTGGGCACTGAAGCTTTCTTT
CASSVVGGLGTEAFF
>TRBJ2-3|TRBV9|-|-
TGTGCCAGCAGCCCCTCCAACCGCGGCACAGATACGCAGTATTTT
CASSPSNRGTDTQYF
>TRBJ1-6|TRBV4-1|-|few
TGCGCCAGCAGCCAATCAGACGATGTTTCACCCCTCCACTTT
CASSQSDDVSPLHF
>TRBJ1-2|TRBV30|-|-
TGTGCCTGGAGTGTACTTCCCAAACCGGGCTACACCTTC
CAWSVLPKPGYTF
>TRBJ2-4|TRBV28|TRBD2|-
TGTGCCAGCAGACTGACTAGCAGAGTACAAAACATTCAGTACTTC
CASRLTSRVQNIQYF
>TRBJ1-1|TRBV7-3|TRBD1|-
TGTGCCAGCAGCCCCCGGGGACAGGGGAACACTGAAGCTTTCTTT
CASSPRGQGNTEAFF
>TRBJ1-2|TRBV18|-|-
TGTGCCAGCTCACAGACCGGGACGAATAACTATGGCTACACCTTC
CASSQTGTNNYGYTF